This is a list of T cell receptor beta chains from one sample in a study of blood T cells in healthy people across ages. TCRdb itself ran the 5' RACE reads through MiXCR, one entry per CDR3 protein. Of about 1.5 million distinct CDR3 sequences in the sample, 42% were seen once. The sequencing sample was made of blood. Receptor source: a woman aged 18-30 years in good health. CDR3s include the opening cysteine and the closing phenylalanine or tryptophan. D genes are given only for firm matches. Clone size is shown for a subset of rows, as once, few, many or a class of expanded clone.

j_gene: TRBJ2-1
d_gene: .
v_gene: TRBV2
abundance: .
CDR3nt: TGTGCCAGCCGACTAGAGAATGAGCAGTTCTTC
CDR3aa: CASRLENEQFF

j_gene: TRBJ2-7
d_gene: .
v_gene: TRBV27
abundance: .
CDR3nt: TGTGCCAGCCGCTCTCCGACTGTCGACAATGAGCAGTACTTC
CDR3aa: CASRSPTVDNEQYF

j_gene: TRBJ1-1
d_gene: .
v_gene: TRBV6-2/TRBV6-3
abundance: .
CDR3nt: TGTGCCAGCAGTTACGAGTGGCGGAGGGAGGCTTTCTTT
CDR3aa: CASSYEWRREAFF

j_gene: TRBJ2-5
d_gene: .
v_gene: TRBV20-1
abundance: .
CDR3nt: TGCAGTGCTATAGAGTCCGGTGGTATTTCGTACAATGAGCAGTACTTC
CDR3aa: CSAIESGGISYNEQYF

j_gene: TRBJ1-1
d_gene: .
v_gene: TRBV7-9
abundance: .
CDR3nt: TGTGCCAGCAGCGACGGCGGGGGACGGGGCACTGAAGCTTTCTTT
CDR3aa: CASSDGGGRGTEAFF

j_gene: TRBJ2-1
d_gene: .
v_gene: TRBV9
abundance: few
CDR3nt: TGTGCCAGCAGCGTAGAGCCGTCCGGTGAGCAGTTCTTC
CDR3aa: CASSVEPSGEQFF

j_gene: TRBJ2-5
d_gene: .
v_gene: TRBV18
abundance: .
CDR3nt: TGTGCCAGCTCACCTGAGGGACAGACCCAGTACTTC
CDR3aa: CASSPEGQTQYF

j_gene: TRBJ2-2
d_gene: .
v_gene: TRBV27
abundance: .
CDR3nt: TGTGCCAGCAGTCCCTTAGGACTGTCGAACACCGGGGAGCTGTTTTTT
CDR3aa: CASSPLGLSNTGELFF

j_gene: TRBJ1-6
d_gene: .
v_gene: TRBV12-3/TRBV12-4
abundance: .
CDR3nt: TGTGCCAGCAGCCTTGTGGGGCGCGGGATTTCACCCCTCCACTTT
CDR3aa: CASSLVGRGISPLHF

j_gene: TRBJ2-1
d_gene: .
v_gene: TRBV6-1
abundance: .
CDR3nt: TGTGCCAGCAGTGAAGAAAGCCTCGCTGCCCAACCCAACAATGAGCAGTTCTTC
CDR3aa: CASSEESLAAQPNNEQFF

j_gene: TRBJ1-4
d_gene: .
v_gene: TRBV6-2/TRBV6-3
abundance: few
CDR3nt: TGTGCCAGCAGTTATCGGCGGGGTGCAACTAATGAAAAACTGTTTTTT
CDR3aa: CASSYRRGATNEKLFF

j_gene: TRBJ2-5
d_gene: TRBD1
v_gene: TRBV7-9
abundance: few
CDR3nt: TGTGCCAGCAGCTCGGGACAGGAAAGTGCAGAGACCCAGTACTTC
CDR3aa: CASSSGQESAETQYF

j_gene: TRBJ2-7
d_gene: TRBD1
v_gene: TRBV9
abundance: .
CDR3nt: TGTGCCAGCAGCGCCGGGACAGCGGCCCTCTACGAGCAGTACTTC
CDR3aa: CASSAGTAALYEQYF

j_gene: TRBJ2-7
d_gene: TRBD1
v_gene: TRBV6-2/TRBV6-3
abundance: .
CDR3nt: TGTGCCACCGGGACAGGGGGCTCCTACGAGCAGTACTTC
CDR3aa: CATGTGGSYEQYF

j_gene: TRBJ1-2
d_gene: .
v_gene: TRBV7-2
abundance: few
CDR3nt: TGTGCCAGCAGCTTAGTGTCCGGAGGGGCCAACTATGGCTACACCTTC
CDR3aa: CASSLVSGGANYGYTF

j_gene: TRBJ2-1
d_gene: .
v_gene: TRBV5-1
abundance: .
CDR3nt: TGCGCCAGCAAGGGGGGGACAGGCTTCTCGTCTTACAATGAGCAGTTCTTC
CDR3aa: CASKGGTGFSSYNEQFF

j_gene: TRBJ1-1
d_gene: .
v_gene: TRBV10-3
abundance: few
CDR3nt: TGTGCCATCGGCCTAAGGGGGGACACTGAAGCTTTCTTT
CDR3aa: CAIGLRGDTEAFF

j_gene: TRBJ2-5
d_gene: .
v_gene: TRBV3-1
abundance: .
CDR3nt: TGTGCCAGCAGCCTTCGGGGGCGCAACCAAGAGACCCAGTACTTC
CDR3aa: CASSLRGRNQETQYF

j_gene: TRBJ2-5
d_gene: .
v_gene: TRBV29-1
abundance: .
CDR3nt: TGCAGCGTTCTGGGACTTTCGGGGACCCAGTACTTC
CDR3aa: CSVLGLSGTQYF

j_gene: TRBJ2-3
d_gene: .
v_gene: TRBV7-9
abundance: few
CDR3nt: TGTGCCAGCCAGGAGGGAGAGGGGGATACGCAGTATTTT
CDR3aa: CASQEGEGDTQYF

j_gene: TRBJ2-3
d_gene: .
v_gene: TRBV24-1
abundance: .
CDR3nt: TGTGCCACCAGTGCGGGAAGAGACACAGATACGCAGTATTTT
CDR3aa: CATSAGRDTDTQYF

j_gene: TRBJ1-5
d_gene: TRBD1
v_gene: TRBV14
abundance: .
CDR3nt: TGTGCCAGCAGCCAAGATCCAGTGACAGGGAGGCATCAGCCCCAGCATTTT
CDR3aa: CASSQDPVTGRHQPQHF

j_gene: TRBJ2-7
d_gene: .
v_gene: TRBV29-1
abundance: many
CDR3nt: TGCAGCGTTGCCACGGCAGAGGTCGAGCAGTACTTC
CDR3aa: CSVATAEVEQYF

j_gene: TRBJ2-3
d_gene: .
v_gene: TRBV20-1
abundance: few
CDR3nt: TGCAGTGCTAGGTATGGTAGCACAGATACGCAGTATTTT
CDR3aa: CSARYGSTDTQYF

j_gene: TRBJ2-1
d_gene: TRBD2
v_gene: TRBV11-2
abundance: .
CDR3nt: TGTGCCAGCAGCTTAAATTATGGACTAGCGGGAACAAGCTCCTACAATGAGCAGTTCTTC
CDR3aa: CASSLNYGLAGTSSYNEQFF

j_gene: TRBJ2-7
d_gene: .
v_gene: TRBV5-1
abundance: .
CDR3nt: TGCGCCAGCAGATCAGTTCGGGAGTCCTACGAGCAGTACTTC
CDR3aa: CASRSVRESYEQYF

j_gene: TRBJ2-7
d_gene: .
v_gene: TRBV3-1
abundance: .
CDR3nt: TGTGCCAGCAGTAAACGGGACGCAATTTCCTACAATGAGCAGTACTTC
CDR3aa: CASSKRDAISYNEQYF

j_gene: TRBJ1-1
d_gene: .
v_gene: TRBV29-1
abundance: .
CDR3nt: TGCAGCGTTCCGTATGGGACTGAAGCTTTCTTT
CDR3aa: CSVPYGTEAFF

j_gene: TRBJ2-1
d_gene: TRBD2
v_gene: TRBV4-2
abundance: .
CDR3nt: TGTGCCAGCAGCGACACTAGCGGCACCTACAATGAGCAGTTCTTC
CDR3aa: CASSDTSGTYNEQFF

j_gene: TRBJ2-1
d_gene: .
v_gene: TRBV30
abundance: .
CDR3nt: TGTGCCTCCCAAATGGGGGGCTCCTACAATGAGCAGTTCTTC
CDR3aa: CASQMGGSYNEQFF

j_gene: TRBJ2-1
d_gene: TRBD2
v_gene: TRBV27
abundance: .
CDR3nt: TGTGCCAGCCACCAAACTCCAACTAGCGGGGGGCAGGTACGTGAGCAGTTCTTC
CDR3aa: CASHQTPTSGGQVREQFF

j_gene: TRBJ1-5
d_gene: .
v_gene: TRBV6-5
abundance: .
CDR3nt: TGTGCCAGCAGCTCAACCAGGGGTCAGCCCCAGCATTTT
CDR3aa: CASSSTRGQPQHF

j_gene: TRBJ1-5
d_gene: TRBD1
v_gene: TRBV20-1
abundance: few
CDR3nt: TGCAGTGCCACACCGGGACAGGGGGCTTCGGGCAATCAGCCCCAGCATTTT
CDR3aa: CSATPGQGASGNQPQHF

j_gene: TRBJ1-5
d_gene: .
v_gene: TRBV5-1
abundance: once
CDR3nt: TGCGCCAGCGTCCCGTTGCAGCCCCAGCATTTT
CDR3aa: CASVPLQPQHF

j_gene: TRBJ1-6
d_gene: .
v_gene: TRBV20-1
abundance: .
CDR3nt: TGCAGTGCCTACCCAGGGGATAATTCACCCCTCCACTTT
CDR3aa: CSAYPGDNSPLHF

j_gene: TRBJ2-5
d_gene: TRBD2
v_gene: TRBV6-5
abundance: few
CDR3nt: TGTGCCAGCAGTACCCGTAGACTAGCCAGCGAGACCCAGTACTTT
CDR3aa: CASSTRRLASETQYF

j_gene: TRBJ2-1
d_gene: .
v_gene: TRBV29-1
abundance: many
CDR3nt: TGCAGCGTTCGAGACAGCTCCTACAATGAGCAGTTCTTC
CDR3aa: CSVRDSSYNEQFF

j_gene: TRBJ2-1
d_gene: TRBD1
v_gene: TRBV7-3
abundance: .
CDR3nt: TGTACCAGCAGTCGGACAGGGGGTAGCTCCTACAATGAGCAGTTCTTC
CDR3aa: CTSSRTGGSSYNEQFF

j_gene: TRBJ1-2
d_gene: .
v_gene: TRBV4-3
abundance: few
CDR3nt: TGCGCCAGCAGCCCGCAGGTGGGAGCTACTTATGGCTACACCTTC
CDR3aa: CASSPQVGATYGYTF

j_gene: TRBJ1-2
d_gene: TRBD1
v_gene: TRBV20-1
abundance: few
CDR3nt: TGCAGTGCTAGAAGGGGGCCCGCGACAGATACTAACTATGGCTACACCTTC
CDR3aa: CSARRGPATDTNYGYTF

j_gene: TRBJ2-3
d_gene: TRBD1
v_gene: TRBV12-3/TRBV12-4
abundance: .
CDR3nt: TGTGCCAGCAGCACCCGACAGGGGTCTGCAGATACGCAGTATTTT
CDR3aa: CASSTRQGSADTQYF

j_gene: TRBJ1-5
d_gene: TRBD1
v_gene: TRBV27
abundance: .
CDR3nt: TGTGCCAGCAGTCTTACAGGGGGCGCGGGCAATCAGCCCCAGCATTTT
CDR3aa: CASSLTGGAGNQPQHF

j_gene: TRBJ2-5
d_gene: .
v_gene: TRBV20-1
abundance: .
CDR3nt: TGCAGTGCTAGAGAGGCAGGGATGCTAGAGACCCAGTACTTC
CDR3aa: CSAREAGMLETQYF

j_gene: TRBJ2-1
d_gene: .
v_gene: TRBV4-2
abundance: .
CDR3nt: TGTGCCAGCAGCCAAGATCGGGTTGAGCAGTTCTTC
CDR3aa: CASSQDRVEQFF

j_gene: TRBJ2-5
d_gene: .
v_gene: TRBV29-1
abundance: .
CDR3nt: TGCAGCGTTGAAGGTCGACAGTCCTTCCAAGAGACCCAGTACTTC
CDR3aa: CSVEGRQSFQETQYF

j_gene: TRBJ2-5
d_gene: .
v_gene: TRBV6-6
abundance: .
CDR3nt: TGTGCCAGCAGTGACGGGACGCCGGCAGAGACCCAGTACTTC
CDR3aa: CASSDGTPAETQYF